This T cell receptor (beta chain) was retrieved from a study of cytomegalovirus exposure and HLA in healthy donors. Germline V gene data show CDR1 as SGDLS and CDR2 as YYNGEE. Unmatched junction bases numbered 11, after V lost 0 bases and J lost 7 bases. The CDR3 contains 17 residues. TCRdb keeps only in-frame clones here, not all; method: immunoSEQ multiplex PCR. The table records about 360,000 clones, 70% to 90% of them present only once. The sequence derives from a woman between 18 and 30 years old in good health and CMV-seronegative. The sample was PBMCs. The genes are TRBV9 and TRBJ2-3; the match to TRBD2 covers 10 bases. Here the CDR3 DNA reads TGTGCCAGCAGCGTAGTTTCTAGCGGGGGCTCGGCATATACGCAGTATTTT. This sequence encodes CASSVVSSGGSAYTQYF.